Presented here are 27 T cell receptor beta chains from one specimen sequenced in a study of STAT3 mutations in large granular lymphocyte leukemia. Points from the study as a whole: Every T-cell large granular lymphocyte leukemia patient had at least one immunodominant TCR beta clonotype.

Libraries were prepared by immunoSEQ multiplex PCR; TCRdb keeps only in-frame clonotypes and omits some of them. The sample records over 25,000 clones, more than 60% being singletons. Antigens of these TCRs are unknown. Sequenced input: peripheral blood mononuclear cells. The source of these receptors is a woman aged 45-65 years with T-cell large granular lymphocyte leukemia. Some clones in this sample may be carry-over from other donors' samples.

In DNA form, the CDR3 reads TGTGCCAGCTCACCGGGACAGAAGAACACTGAAGCTTTCTTT. Residues: CASSPGQKNTEAFF. The chain has TRBV18 and TRBJ1-1, with TRBD1 matching over 7 bases. Looked up from germline, CDR1 is KGHSH and CDR2 is LQKENI. Losses at the gene ends were 3 bases for V and 1 base for J; bases not matched to a gene: 2. There are 14 residues in the CDR3.

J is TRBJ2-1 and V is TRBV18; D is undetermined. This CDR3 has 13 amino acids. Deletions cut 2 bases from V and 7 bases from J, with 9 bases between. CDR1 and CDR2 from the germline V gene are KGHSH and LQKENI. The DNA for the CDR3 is TGTGCCAGCTCACCATACGTTGATAATGAGCAGTTCTTC. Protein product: CASSPYVDNEQFF.

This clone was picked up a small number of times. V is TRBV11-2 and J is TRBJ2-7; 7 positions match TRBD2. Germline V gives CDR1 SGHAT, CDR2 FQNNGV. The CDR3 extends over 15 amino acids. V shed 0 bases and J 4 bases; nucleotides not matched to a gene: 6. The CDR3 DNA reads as TGTGCCAGCAGCTTAGAGGTGGCTAGCGGTTACGAGCAGTACTTC. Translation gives CASSLEVASGYEQYF.

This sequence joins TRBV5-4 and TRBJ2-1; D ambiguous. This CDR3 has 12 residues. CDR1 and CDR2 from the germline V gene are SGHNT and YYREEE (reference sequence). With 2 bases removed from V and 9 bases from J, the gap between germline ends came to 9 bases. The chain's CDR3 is CASSFASSEQFF. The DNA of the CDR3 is TGTGCCAGCAGCTTTGCAAGCTCTGAGCAGTTCTTC.

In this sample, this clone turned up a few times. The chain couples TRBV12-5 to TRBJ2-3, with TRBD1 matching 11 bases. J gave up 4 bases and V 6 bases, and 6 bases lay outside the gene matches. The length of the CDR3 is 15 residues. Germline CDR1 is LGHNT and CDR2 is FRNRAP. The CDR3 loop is CASGPGTGGSDTQYF. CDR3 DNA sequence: TGTGCTAGTGGGCCCGGGACAGGGGGATCAGATACGCAGTATTTT.

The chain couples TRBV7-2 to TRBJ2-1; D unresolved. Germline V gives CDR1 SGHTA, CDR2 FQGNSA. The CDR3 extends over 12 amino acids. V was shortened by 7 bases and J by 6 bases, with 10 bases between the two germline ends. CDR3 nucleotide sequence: TGTGCCAGCACTAATAGTCTCAATGAGCAGTTCTTC. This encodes CASTNSLNEQFF. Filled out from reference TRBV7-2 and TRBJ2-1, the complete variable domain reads GAGVSQSPSNKVTEKGKDVELRCDPISGHTALYWYRQSLGQGLEFLIYFQGNSAPDKSGLPSDRFSAERTGGSVSTLTIQRTQQEDSAVYLCASTNSLNEQFFGPGTRLTVL.

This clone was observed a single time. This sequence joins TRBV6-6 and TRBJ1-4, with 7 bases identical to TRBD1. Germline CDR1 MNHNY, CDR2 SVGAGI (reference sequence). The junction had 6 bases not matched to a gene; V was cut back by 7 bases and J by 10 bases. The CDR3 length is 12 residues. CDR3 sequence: CASNEGAGKLFF. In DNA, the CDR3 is TGTGCCAGCAACGAGGGGGCGGGAAAACTGTTTTTT.

The CDR3 coding sequence is TGTGCCAGCAGCTTAGGAGTGGGCCTTGAAGGAGGCTACACCTTC. Amino acids: CASSLGVGLEGGYTF. The chain carries TRBV7-2 and TRBJ1-2; no firm D call. This CDR3 has 15 residues. V was trimmed by 1 base and J by 8 bases, leaving 17 bases between them. Germline-derived CDR1 and CDR2 are SGHTA and FQGNSA.

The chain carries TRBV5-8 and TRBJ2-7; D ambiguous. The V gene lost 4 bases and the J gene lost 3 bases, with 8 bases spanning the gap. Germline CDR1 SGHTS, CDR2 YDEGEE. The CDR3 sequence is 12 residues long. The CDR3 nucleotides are TGTGCCAGCAGCCTAAGGCACTACGAGCAGTACTTC. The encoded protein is CASSLRHYEQYF.

Here the CDR3 DNA reads TGTGCCAGCAGTTTATTATCATGGGCAGGGGGCGGTGACTATGGCTACACCTTC. Translated, it gives CASSLLSWAGGGDYGYTF. This chain uses TRBV28 with TRBJ1-2; TRBD1 matches at 8 bases. Trimming at V came to 1 base and at J to 3 bases, leaving 13 bases not matched to a gene. Germline V gene data show CDR1 as MDHEN and CDR2 as SYDVKM. CDR3 length: 18 residues.

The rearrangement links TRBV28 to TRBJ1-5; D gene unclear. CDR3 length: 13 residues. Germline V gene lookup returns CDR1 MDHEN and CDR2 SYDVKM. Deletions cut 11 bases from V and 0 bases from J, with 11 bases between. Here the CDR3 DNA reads TGTGCCTGCGTAGGTTATAGCAATCAGCCCCAGCATTTT. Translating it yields CACVGYSNQPQHF.

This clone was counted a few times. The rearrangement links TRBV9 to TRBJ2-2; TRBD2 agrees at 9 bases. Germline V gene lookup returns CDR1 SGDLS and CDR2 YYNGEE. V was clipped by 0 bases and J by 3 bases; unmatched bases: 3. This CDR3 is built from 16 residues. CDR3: CASSVEAGGHTGELFF. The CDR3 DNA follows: TGTGCCAGCAGCGTAGAAGCGGGAGGTCACACCGGGGAGCTGTTTTTT.

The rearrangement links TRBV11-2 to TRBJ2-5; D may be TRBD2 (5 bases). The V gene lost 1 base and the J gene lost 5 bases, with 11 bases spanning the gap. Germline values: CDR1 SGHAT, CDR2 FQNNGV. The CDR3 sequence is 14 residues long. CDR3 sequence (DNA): TGTGCCAGCAGCTTAGGCGGGTCTTTGGAGACCCAGTACTTC. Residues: CASSLGGSLETQYF.

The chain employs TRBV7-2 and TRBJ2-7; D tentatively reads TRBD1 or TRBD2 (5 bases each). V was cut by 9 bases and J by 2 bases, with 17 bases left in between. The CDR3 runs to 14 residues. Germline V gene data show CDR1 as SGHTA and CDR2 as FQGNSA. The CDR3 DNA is TGTGCCAGTCTCCCCGGGGACCCTCCCTACGAGCAGTACTTC. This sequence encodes CASLPGDPPYEQYF.

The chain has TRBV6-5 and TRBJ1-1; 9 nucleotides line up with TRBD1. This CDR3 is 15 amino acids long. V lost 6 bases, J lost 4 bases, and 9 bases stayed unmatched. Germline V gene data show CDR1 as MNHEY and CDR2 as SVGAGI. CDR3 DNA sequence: TGTGCCAGCAGCCCGCGGGGACAGGGAAGCACTGAAGCTTTCTTT. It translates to CASSPRGQGSTEAFF.

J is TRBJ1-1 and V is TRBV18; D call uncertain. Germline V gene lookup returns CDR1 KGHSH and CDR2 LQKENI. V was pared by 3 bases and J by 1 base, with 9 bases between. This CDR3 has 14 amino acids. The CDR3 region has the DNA TGTGCCAGCTCACCCGTGTCGAGGAACACTGAAGCTTTCTTT. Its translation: CASSPVSRNTEAFF.

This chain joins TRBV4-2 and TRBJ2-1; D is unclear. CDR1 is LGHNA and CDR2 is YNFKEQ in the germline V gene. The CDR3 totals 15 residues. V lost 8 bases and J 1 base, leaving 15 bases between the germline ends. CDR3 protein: CASSVGRDSYNEQFF. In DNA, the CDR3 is TGTGCCAGCTCTGTTGGTAGGGATTCCTACAATGAGCAGTTCTTC.

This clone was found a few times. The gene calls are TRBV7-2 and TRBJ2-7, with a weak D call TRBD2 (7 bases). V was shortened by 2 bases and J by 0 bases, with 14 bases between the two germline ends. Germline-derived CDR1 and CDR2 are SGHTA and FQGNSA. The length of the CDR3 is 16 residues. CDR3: CASSLRGLAGSYEQYF. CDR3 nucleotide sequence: TGTGCCAGCAGCTTAAGGGGGTTAGCGGGCTCCTACGAGCAGTACTTC. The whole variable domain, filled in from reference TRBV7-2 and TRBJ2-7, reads GAGVSQSPSNKVTEKGKDVELRCDPISGHTALYWYRQSLGQGLEFLIYFQGNSAPDKSGLPSDRFSAERTGGSVSTLTIQRTQQEDSAVYLCASSLRGLAGSYEQYFGPGTRLTVT.

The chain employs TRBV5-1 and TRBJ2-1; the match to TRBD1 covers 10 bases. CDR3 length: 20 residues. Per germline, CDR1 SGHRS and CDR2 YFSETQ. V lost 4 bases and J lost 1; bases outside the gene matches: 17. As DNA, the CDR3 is TGCGCCAGCAGCCCTGGTGGGACAGGGGAGGCTAGCGGGTCCTACAATGAGCAGTTCTTC. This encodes CASSPGGTGEASGSYNEQFF.

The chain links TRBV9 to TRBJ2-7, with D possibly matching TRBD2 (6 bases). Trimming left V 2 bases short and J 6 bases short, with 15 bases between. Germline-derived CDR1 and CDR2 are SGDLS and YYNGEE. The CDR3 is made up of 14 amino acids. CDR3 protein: CASSVSGGPSEQYF. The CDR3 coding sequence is TGTGCCAGCAGCGTCTCTGGAGGGCCTAGCGAGCAGTACTTC.

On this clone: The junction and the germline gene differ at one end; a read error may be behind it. The chain's CDR3 is CASSSDGYETQYF. CDR3 nucleotides: TGTGCTAGCAGCTCGGACGGGTACGAGACCCAGTACTTC. V usage is TRBV7-7 and J usage is TRBJ2-5, with D unresolved. The CDR3 sequence is 13 residues long. CDR1 and CDR2 from the germline V gene are SSHAT and FNYEAQ (reference sequence).

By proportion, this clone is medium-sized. The CDR3: CASSFGVGANVLTF. The CDR3 region has the DNA TGTGCCAGCAGCTTCGGAGTTGGGGCCAACGTCCTGACTTTC. The chain is built from TRBV7-2 and TRBJ2-6; D unresolved. Germline values: CDR1 SGHTA, CDR2 FQGNSA. The CDR3 extends over 14 amino acids. V lost 3 bases and J 3 bases, leaving 6 bases between the germline ends.

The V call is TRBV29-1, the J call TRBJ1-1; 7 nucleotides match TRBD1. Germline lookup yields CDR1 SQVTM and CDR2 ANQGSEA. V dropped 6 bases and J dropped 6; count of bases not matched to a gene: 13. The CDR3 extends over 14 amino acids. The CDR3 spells CSVARDSLLAEAFF. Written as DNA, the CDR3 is TGCAGCGTGGCCAGGGACAGTTTACTCGCTGAAGCTTTCTTT.

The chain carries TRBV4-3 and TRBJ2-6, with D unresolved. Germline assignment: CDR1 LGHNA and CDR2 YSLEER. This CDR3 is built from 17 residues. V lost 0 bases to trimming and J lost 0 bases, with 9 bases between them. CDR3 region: CASSQDFFYSGANVLTF. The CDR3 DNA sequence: TGCGCCAGCAGCCAAGATTTCTTCTACTCTGGGGCCAACGTCCTGACTTTC.

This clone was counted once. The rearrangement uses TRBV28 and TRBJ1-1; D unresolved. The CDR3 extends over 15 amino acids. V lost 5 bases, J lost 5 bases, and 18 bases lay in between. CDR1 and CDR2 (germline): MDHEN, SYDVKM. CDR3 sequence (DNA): TGTGCCAGCAGTGTGGGAGGCAGTCTGGGGACTGAAGCTTTCTTT. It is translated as CASSVGGSLGTEAFF.

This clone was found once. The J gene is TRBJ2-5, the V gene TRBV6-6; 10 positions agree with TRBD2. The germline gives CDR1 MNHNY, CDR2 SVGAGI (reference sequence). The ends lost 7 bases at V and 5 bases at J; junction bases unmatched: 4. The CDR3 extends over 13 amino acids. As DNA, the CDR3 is TGTGCCAGCAAAGCGGGAGGGCGGGAGACCCAGTACTTC. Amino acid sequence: CASKAGGRETQYF.

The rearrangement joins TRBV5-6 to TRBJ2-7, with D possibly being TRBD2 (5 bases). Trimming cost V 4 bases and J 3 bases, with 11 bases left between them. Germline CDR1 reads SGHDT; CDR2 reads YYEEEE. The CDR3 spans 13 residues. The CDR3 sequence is CASSPAGIYEQYF. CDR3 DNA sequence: TGTGCCAGCAGCCCCGCGGGCATCTACGAGCAGTACTTC.